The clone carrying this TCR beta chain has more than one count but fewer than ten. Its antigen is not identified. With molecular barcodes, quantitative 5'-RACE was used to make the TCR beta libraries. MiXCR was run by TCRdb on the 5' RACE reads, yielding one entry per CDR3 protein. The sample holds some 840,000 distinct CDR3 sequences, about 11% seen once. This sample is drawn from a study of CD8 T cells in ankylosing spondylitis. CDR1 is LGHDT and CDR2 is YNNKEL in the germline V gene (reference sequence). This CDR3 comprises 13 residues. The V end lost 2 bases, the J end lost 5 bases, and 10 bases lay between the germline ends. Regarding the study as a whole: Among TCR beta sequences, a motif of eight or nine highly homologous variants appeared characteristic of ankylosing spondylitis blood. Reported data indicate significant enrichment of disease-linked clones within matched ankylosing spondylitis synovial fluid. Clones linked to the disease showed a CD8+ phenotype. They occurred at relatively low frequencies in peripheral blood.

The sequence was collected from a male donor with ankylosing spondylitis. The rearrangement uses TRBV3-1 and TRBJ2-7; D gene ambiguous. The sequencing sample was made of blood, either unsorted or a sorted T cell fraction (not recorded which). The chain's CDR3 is CASSQRASHEQYF. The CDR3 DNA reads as TGTGCCAGCAGCCAACGGGCATCCCACGAGCAGTACTTC.